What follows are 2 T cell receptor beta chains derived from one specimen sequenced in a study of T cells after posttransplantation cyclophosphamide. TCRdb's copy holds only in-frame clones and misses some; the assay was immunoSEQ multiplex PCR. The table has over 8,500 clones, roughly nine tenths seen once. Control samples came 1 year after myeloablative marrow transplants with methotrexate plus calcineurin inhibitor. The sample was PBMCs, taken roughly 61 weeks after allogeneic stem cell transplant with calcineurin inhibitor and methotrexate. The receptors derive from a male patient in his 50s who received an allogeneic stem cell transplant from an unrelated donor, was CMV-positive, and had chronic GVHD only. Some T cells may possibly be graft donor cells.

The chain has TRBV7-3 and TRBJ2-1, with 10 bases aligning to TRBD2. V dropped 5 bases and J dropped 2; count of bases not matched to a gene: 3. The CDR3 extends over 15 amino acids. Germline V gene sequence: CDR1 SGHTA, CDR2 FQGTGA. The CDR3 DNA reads TGTGCCAGCAGCCTAGGGACTAGCGCCTACAATGAGCAGTTCTTC. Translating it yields CASSLGTSAYNEQFF.

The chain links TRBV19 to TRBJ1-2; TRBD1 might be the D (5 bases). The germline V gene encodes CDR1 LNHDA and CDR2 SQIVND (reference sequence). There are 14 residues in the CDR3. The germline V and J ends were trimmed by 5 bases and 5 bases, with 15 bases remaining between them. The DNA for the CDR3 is TGTGCCAGTAGTCTCAACCCAGGGTTGTATGGCTACACCTTC. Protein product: CASSLNPGLYGYTF.